The following is a T cell receptor beta chain sequence with its context. The antigen remains unidentified. No fewer than 6 million PBMCs went into each sample. This specimen belongs to a study of blood T cells in healthy people across ages. After removal of 7 bases from V and 2 bases from J, the junction contained 10 bases not matched to a gene. The CDR3 is 14 amino acids. Germline-derived CDR1 and CDR2 are DFQATT and SNEGSKA (reference sequence). Together with a sample-barcoded 5' primer, a J-beta primer mix was included in a second PCR lasting about 7 to 11 cycles. Any given sample supplied a minimum of 2.5 million CDR3-containing paired-end reads. TCRdb fed the 5' RACE reads into MiXCR, producing one record per CDR3 protein. The data contain hundreds of thousands of distinct CDR3 sequences, more than 20% of them singletons. Study-wide results and limits: Naive CD4+ cell counts and diversity both ran higher in long-lived than in aged donors.

The V call is TRBV20-1, the J call TRBJ2-7; 8 nucleotides align to TRBD2. Sequencing input: blood. This TCR came from a man in his 70s in good health. CDR3 residues: CSVEREGRPYEQYF. CDR3 nucleotide sequence: TGCAGTGTCGAACGGGAGGGCCGACCCTACGAGCAGTACTTC.